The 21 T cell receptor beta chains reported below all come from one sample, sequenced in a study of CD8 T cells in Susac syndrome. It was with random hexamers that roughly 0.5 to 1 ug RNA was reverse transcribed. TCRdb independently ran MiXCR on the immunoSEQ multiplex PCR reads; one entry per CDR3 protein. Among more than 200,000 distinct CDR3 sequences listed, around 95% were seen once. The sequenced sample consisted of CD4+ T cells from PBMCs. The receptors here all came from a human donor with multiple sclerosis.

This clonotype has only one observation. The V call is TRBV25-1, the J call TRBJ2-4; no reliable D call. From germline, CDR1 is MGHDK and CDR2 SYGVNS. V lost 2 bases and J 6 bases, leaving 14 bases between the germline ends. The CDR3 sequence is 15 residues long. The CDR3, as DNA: TGTGCCAGCAGTGAAAGGATGTCAATAGGAAACATTCAGTACTTC. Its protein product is CASSERMSIGNIQYF.

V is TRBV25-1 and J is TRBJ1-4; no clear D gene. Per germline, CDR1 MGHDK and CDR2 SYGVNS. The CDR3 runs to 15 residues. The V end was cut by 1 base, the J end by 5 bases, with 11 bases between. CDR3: CASSEWEGANEKLFF. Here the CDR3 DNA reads TGTGCCAGCAGTGAATGGGAGGGCGCGAATGAAAAACTGTTTTTT.

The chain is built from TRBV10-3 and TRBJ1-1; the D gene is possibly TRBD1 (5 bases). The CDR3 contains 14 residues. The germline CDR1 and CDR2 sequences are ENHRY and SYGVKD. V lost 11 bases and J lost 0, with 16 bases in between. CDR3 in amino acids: CAATGTTMNTEAFF. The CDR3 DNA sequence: TGTGCCGCCACCGGGACGACTATGAACACTGAAGCTTTCTTT.

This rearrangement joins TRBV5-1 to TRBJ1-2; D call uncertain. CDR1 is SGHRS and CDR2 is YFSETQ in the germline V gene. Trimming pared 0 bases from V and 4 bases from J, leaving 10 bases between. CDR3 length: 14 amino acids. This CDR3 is CASSLDGVSYGYTF. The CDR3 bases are TGCGCCAGCAGCTTGGATGGGGTCAGCTATGGCTACACCTTC.

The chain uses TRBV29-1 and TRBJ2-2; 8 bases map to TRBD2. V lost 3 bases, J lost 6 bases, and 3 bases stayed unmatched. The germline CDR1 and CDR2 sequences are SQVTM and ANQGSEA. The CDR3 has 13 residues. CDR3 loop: CSVEGLGSGELFF. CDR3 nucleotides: TGCAGCGTTGAGGGACTAGGCTCCGGGGAGCTGTTTTTT.

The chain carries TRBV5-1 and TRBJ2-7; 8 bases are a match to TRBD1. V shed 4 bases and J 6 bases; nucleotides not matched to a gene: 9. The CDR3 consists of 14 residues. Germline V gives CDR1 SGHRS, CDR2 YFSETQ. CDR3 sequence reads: CASSRSGGAVEQYF. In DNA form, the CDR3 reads TGCGCCAGCAGCCGGTCAGGGGGCGCTGTCGAGCAGTACTTC. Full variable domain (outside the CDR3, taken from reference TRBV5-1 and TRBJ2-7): KAGVTQTPRYLIKTRGQQVTLSCSPISGHRSVSWYQQTPGQGLQFLFEYFSETQRNKGNFPGRFSGRQFSNSRSEMNVSTLELGDSALYLCASSRSGGAVEQYFGPGTRLTVT.

This CDR3 reads CASSPDRGRTNTGELFF. CDR3 sequence (DNA): TGTGCCAGCAGCCCGGACAGGGGGCGCACGAACACCGGGGAGCTGTTTTTT. The chain links TRBV5-6 to TRBJ2-2; TRBD1 agrees at 11 bases. Trimming took 4 bases from V and 0 from J; bases not matched to a gene: 5. Germline lookup yields CDR1 SGHDT and CDR2 YYEEEE. CDR3 length equals 17 residues.

The CDR3 coding sequence is TGTGCCAGCAGCCCGACGGCCTTTACGCAGTATTTT. Translation: CASSPTAFTQYF. The chain has TRBV14 and TRBJ2-3, with unresolved D. The CDR3 length is 12 residues. The V end was cut by 4 bases, the J end by 8 bases, with 10 bases between. Germline lookup yields CDR1 SGHDN and CDR2 FVKESK. Using reference TRBV14 and TRBJ2-3 for the parts outside the CDR3, the full variable domain is EAGVTQFPSHSVIEKGQTVTLRCDPISGHDNLYWYRRVMGKEIKFLLHFVKESKQDESGMPNNRFLAERTGGTYSTLKVQPAELEDSGVYFCASSPTAFTQYFGPGTRLTVL.

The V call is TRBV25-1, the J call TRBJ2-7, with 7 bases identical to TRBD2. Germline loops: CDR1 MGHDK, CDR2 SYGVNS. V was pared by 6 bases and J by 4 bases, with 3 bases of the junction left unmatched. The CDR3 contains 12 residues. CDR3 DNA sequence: TGTGCCAGCAGCGGGGGGAGATACGAGCAGTACTTC. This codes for CASSGGRYEQYF.

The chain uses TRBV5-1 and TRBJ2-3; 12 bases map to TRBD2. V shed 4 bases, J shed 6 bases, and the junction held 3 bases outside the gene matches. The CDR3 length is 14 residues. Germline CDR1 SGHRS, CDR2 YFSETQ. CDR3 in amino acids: CASSAGTSGDTQYF. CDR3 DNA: TGCGCCAGCAGCGCCGGGACTAGCGGGGATACGCAGTATTTT.

CDR3 in amino acids: CASSPNRGGAQYF. CDR3 nucleotide sequence: TGTGCCAGCAGTCCGAACCGGGGGGGTGCCCAGTACTTC. The rearrangement joins TRBV2 to TRBJ2-5, with 8 bases identical to TRBD2. V shed 5 bases and J 9 bases; nucleotides not matched to a gene: 8. Germline V CDR1 and CDR2: SNHLY, FYNNEI. This CDR3 spans 13 amino acids. The full variable domain, its missing parts supplied by reference TRBV2 and TRBJ2-5, is EPEVTQTPSHQVTQMGQEVILRCVPISNHLYFYWYRQILGQKVEFLVSFYNNEISEKSEIFDDQFSVERPDGSNFTLKIRSTKLEDSAMYFCASSPNRGGAQYFGPGTRLLVL.

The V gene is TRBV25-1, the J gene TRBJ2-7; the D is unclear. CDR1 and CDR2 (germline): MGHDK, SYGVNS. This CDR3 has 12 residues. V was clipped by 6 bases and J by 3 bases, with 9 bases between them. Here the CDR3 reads CASSGSFYEQYV. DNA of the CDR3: TGTGCCAGCAGCGGGTCCTTCTACGAGCAGTACGTC.

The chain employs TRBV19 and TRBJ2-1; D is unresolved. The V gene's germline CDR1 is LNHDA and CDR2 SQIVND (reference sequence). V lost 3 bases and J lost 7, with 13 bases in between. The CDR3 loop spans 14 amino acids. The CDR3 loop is CASSISRALNEQFF. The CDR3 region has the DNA TGTGCCAGTAGTATCTCTCGGGCTTTGAATGAGCAGTTCTTC.

For the CDR3, the DNA is TGTGCCAGGATCCCCCCCGGGTCTTACTACGAGCAGTACTTC. Amino acid sequence: CARIPPGSYYEQYF. The rearrangement uses TRBV19 and TRBJ2-7; no clear D gene. CDR1 and CDR2 from the germline V gene are LNHDA and SQIVND (reference sequence). This CDR3 has 14 residues. Between the trimmed V and J ends, which lost 9 bases and 3 bases, there was a span of 18 bases.

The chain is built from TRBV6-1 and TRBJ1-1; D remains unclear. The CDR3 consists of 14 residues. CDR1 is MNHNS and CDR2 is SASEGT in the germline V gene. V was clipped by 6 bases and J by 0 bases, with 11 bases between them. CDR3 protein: CASSTSFMNTEAFF. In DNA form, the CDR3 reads TGTGCCAGCAGCACTTCTTTCATGAACACTGAAGCTTTCTTT.

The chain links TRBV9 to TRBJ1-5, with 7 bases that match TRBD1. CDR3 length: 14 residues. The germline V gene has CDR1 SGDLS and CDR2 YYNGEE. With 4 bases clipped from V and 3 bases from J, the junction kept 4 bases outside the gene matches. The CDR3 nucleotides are TGTGCCAGCAGCCCGACAGGGAACAATCAGCCCCAGCATTTT. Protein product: CASSPTGNNQPQHF.

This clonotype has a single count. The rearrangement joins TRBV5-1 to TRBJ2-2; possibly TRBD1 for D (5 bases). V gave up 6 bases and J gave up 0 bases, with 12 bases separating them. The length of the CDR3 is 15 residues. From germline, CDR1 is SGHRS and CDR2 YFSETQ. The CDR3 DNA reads TGCGCCAGCAACCTCAGGGTACCGAACACCGGGGAGCTGTTTTTT. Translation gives CASNLRVPNTGELFF.

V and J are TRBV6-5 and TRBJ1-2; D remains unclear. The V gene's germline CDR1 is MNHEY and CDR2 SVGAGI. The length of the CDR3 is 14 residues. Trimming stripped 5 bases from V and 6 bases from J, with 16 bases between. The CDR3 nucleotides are TGTGCCAGCAGTGGACTCGCGGGGAAGGATGGCTACACCTTC. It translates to CASSGLAGKDGYTF.

CDR3 nucleotide sequence: TGTGCCAGCAGCTTAGGGGGACTAGCGGTATACAATGAGCAGTTCTTC. Encoded protein: CASSLGGLAVYNEQFF. The chain recombines TRBV7-2 with TRBJ2-1; TRBD2 matches 11 bases. The CDR3 has 16 residues. The germline CDR1 and CDR2 sequences are SGHTA and FQGNSA. V shed 1 base, J shed 4 bases, and the junction held 3 bases outside the gene matches.

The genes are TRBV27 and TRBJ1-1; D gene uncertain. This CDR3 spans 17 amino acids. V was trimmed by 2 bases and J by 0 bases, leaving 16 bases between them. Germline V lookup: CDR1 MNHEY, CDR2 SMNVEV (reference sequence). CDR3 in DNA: TGTGCCAGCAGTTTAGGCCCCGGTAGTAACATGAACACTGAAGCTTTCTTT. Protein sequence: CASSLGPGSNMNTEAFF.

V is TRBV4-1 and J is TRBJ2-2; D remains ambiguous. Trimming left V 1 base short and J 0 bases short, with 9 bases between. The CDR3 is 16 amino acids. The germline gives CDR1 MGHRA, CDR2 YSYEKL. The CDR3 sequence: CASSQGPAANTGELFF. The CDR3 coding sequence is TGCGCCAGCAGCCAAGGCCCCGCAGCGAACACCGGGGAGCTGTTTTTT.